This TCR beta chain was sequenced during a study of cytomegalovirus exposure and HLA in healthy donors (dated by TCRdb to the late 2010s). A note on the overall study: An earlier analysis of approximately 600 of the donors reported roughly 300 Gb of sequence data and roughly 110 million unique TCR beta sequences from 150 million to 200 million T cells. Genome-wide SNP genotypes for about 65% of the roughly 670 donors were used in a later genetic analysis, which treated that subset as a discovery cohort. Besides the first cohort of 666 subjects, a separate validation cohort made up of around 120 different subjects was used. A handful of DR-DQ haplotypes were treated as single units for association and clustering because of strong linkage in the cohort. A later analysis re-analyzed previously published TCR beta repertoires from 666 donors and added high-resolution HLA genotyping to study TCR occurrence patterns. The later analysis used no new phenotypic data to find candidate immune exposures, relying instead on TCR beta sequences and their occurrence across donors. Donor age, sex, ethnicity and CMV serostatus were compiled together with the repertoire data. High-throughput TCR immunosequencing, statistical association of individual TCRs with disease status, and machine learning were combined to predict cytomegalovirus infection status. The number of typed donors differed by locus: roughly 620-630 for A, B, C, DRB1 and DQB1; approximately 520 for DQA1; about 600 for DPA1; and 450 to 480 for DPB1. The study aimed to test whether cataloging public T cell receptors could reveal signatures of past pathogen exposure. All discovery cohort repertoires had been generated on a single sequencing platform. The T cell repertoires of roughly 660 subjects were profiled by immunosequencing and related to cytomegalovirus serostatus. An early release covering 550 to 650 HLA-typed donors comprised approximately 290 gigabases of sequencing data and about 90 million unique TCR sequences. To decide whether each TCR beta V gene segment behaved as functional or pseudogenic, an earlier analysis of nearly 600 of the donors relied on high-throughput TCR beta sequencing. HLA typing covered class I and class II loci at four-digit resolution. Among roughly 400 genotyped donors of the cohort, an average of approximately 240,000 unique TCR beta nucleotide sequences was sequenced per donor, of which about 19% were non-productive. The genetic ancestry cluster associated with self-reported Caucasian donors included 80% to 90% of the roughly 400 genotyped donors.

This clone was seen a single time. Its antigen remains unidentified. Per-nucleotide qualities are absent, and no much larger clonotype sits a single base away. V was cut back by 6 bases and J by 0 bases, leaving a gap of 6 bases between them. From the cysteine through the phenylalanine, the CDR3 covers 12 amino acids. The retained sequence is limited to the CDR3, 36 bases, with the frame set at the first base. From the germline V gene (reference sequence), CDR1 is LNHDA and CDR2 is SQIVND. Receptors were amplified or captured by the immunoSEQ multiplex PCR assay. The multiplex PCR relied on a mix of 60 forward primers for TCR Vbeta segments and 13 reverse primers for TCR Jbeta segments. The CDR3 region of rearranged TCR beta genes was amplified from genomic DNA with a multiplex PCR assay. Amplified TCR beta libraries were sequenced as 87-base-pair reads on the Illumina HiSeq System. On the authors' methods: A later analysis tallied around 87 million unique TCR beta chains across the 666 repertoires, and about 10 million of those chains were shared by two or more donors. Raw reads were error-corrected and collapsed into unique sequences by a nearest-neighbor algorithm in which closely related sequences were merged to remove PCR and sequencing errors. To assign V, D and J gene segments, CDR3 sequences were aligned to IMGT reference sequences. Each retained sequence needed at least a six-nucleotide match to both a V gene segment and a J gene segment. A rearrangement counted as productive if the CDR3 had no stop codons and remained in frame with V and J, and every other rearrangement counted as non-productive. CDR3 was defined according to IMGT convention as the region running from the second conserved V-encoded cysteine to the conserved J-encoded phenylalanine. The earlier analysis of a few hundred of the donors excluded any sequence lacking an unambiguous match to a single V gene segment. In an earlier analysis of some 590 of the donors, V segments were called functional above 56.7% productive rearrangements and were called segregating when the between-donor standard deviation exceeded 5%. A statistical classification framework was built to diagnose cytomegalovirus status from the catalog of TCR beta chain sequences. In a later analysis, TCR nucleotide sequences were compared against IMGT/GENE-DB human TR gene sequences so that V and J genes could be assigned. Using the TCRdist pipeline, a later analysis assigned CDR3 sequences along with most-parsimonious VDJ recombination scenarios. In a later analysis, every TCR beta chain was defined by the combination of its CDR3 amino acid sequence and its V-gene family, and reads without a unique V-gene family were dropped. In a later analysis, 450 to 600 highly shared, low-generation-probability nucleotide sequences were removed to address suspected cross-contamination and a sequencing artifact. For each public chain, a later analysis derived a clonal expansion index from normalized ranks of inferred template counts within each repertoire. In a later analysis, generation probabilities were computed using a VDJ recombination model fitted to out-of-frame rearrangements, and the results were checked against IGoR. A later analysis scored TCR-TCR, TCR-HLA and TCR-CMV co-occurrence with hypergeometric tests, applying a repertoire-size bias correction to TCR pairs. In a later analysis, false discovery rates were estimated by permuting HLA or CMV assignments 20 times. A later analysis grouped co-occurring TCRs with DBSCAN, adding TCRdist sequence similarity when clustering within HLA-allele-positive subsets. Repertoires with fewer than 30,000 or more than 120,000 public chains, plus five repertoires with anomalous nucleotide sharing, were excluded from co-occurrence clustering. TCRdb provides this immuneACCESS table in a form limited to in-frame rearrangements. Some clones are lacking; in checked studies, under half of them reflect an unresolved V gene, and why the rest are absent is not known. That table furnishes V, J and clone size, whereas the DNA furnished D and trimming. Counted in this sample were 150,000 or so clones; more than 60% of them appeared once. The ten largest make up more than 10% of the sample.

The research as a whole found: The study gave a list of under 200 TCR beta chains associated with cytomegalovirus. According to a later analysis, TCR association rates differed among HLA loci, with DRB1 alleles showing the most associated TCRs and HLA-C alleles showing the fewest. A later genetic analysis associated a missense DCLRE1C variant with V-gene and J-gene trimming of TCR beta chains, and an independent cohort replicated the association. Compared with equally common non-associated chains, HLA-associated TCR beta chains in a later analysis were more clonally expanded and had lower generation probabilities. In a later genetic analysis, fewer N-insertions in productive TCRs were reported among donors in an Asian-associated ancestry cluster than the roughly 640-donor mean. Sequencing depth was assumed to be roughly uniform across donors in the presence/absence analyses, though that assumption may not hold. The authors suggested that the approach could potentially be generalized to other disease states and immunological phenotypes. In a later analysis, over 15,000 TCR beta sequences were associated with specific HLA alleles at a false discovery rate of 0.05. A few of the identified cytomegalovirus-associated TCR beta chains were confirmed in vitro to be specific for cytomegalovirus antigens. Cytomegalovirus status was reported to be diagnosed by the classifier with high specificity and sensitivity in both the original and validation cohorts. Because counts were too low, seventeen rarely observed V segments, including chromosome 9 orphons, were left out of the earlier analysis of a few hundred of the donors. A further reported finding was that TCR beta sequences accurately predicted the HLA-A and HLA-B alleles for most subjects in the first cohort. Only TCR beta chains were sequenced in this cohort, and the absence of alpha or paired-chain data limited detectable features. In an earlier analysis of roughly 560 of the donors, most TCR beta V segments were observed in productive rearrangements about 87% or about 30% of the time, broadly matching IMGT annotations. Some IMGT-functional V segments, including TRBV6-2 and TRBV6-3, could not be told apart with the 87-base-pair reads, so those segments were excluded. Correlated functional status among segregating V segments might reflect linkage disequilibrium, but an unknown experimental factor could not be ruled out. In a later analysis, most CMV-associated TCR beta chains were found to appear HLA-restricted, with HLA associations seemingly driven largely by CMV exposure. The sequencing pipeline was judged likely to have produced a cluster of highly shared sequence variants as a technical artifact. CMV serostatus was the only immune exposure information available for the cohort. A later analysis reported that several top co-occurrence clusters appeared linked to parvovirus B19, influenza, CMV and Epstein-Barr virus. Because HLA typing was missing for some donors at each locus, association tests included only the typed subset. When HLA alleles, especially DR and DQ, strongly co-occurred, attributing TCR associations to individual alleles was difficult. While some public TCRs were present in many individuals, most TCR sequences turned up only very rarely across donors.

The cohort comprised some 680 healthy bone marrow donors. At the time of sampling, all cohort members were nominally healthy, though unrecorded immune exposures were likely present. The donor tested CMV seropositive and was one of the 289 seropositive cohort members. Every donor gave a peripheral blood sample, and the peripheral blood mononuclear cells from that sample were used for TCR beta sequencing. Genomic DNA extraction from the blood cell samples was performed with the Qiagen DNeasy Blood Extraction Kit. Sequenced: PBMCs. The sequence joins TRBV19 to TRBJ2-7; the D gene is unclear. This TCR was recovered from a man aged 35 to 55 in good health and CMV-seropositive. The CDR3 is CASRQNSYEQYF. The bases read TGTGCCAGTAGACAGAACTCCTACGAGCAGTACTTC. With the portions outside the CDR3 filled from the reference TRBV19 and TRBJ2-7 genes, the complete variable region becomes DGGITQSPKYLFRKEGQNVTLSCEQNLNHDAMYWYRQDPGQGLRLIYYSQIVNDFQKGDIAEGYSVSREKKESFPLTVTSAQKNPTAFYLCASRQNSYEQYFGPGTRLTVT.